These 9 T cell receptor beta chains were sequenced from one sample in a study of cytomegalovirus exposure and HLA in healthy donors. Both 60 Vbeta primers and 13 Jbeta primers went into the PCR. TCRdb's table, derived via immunoSEQ multiplex PCR, lists solely in-frame clones and lacks some. The table includes about 84,000 clones, 55% to 65% detected once. Sample: PBMCs. These receptors originate from a woman aged 40 to 50 in good health and CMV-seropositive.

This clone has just a few counts. This chain uses TRBV6-1 with TRBJ2-6; 8 bases match TRBD1. The CDR3 is 18 amino acids. V lost 4 bases and J lost 2; bases outside the gene matches: 10. CDR1 and CDR2 from the germline V gene are MNHNS and SASEGT. The CDR3 region has the DNA TGTGCCAGCAGTGCCAGGACAGGGTTTGAAACTGGGGCCAACGTCCTGACTTTC. It specifies CASSARTGFETGANVLTF.

The CDR3 here is CATSRDRLGQGNYGYTF. CDR3 nucleotide sequence: TGTGCCACCAGCAGAGATCGATTGGGACAGGGGAACTATGGCTACACCTTC. The rearrangement uses TRBV15 and TRBJ1-2; 10 bases are shared with TRBD1. Per germline, CDR1 LNHNV and CDR2 YYDKDF (reference sequence). There are 17 residues in the CDR3. J lost 2 bases, V lost 0 bases, and 6 bases had no gene match.

This clone was seen more than once but under ten times. The chain links TRBV18 to TRBJ2-6, with TRBD1 matching over 11 bases. Germline-derived CDR1 and CDR2 are KGHSH and LQKENI. This CDR3 region has 17 residues. J lost 1 base, V lost 3 bases, and 2 bases had no gene match. The DNA for the CDR3 is TGTGCCAGCTCACCTGGGACAGGGGGATCTGGGGCCAACGTCCTGACTTTC. It specifies CASSPGTGGSGANVLTF.

Concerning this clone: This CDR3 is missing its conserved last phenylalanine or tryptophan, likely due to a read error. The DNA is left out, because the CDR3 cannot be placed on it with certainty; the CDR3 is given as TCRdb lists it. This chain connects TRBV28 to TRBJ1-5. Inclusive of both ends, the CDR3 amounts to 8 amino acids. Germline CDR1 and CDR2: MDHEN and SYDVKM. The CDR3 reads CASTSVPL.

The J gene is TRBJ2-1, the V gene TRBV28; weak D call: TRBD2 (6 bases). The CDR3 has 14 residues. Trimming removed 1 base from V and 8 bases from J, with 12 bases in between. Germline lookup yields CDR1 MDHEN and CDR2 SYDVKM. For the CDR3, the DNA is TGTGCCAGCAGTTTATTCGGGAGTGCCGATGAGCAGTTCTTC. It codes for CASSLFGSADEQFF. The full variable domain, rest sourced from reference TRBV28 and TRBJ2-1, is DVKVTQSSRYLVKRTGEKVFLECVQDMDHENMFWYRQDPGLGLRLIYFSYDVKMKEKGDIPEGYSVSREKKERFSLILESASTNQTSMYLCASSLFGSADEQFFGPGTRLTVL.

The chain links TRBV28 to TRBJ1-2; the match to TRBD1 covers 12 bases. The CDR3 has 17 amino acids. In germline, CDR1 is MDHEN, CDR2 SYDVKM. V dropped 7 bases and J dropped 4; count of bases not matched to a gene: 13. In DNA, the CDR3 is TGTGCCAGCAACGGGAGGGACAGGGGGCGTCTGAGCTATGGCTACACCTTC. Protein: CASNGRDRGRLSYGYTF.

The rearrangement uses TRBV7-8 and TRBJ2-1, with 7 bases aligning to TRBD1. The CDR3 totals 15 residues. Germline lookup yields CDR1 SGHVS and CDR2 FQNEAQ. The ends lost 5 bases at V and 9 bases at J; junction bases unmatched: 13. CDR3: CASSLRQRQGGEQFF. CDR3 nucleotide sequence: TGTGCCAGCAGCCTGAGGCAGCGACAGGGTGGTGAGCAGTTCTTC.

The chain couples TRBV10-3 to TRBJ1-1; a weak D match, TRBD1 (6 bases). The CDR3 runs 13 residues. Trimming stripped 6 bases from V and 0 bases from J, with 8 bases between. CDR1 ENHRY and CDR2 SYGVKD come from the germline V gene. The DNA for the CDR3 is TGTGCCATCAGCTGGGACATGAACACTGAAGCTTTCTTT. Protein: CAISWDMNTEAFF.

V usage is TRBV19 and J usage is TRBJ2-1, with D maybe TRBD2 (5 bases). V lost 4 bases and J lost 6, with 16 bases in between. This CDR3 contains 15 residues. Germline lookup yields CDR1 LNHDA and CDR2 SQIVND (reference sequence). In DNA, the CDR3 is TGTGCCAGTAGTACCGGGCACGGGATGTTCAATGAGCAGTTCTTC. This sequence encodes CASSTGHGMFNEQFF.